These 20 T cell receptor beta chains were all obtained from the same sample, sequenced in a study of cytotoxic CD8 clonotypes in ibrutinib-treated CLL. Generated by immunoSEQ multiplex PCR, the TCRdb table keeps only in-frame clones and is missing some. Here the sample spans about 310,000 clones, about 80% being singletons. Sample: PBMCs, taken before ibrutinib treatment. These receptor sequences come from a human donor with chronic lymphocytic leukemia.

This clone was recorded a few times. This chain connects TRBV29-1 to TRBJ1-2, with a possible D match to TRBD1 (5 bases). The germline V and J ends were trimmed by 2 bases and 4 bases, with 8 bases remaining between them. The germline gives CDR1 SQVTM, CDR2 ANQGSEA. CDR3 length equals 12 residues. CDR3 sequence reads: CSVESDSYGYTF. The CDR3 nucleotides are TGCAGCGTTGAAAGCGACAGCTATGGCTACACCTTC. Looking up the rest from reference TRBV29-1 and TRBJ1-2 gives the full variable domain: SAVISQKPSRDICQRGTSLTIQCQVDSQVTMMFWYRQQPGQSLTLIATANQGSEATYESGFVIDKFPISRPNLTFSTLTVSNMSPEDSSIYLCSVESDSYGYTFGSGTRLTVV.

This clone was detected only once. The CDR3 sequence is CATSREGGVYEQYF. The DNA for the CDR3 is TGTGCCACCAGCAGAGAAGGGGGGGTCTACGAGCAGTACTTC. The V call is TRBV15, the J call TRBJ2-7; a weak D match, TRBD2 (7 bases). CDR3 length equals 14 residues. The V gene lost 0 bases and the J gene lost 3 bases, with 9 bases spanning the gap. Germline lookup yields CDR1 LNHNV and CDR2 YYDKDF (reference sequence).

V and J are TRBV7-2 and TRBJ1-5; D gene ambiguous. V was clipped by 4 bases and J by 4 bases, with 8 bases between them. This CDR3 has 13 residues. The germline V gene encodes CDR1 SGHTA and CDR2 FQGNSA. The CDR3 is CASSYNKNQPQHF. The DNA for the CDR3 is TGTGCCAGCAGCTACAACAAAAATCAGCCCCAGCATTTT.

The chain links TRBV19 to TRBJ2-7; D remains unclear. The germline V and J ends were trimmed by 4 bases and 7 bases, with 17 bases remaining between them. The germline V gene has CDR1 LNHDA and CDR2 SQIVND (reference sequence). The length of the CDR3 is 14 residues. The chain's CDR3 is CASSTQTIGGEQYF. The CDR3 DNA sequence: TGTGCCAGTAGTACCCAAACCATCGGTGGGGAGCAGTACTTC. The entire variable domain, with the rest obtained from reference TRBV19 and TRBJ2-7, is as follows: DGGITQSPKYLFRKEGQNVTLSCEQNLNHDAMYWYRQDPGQGLRLIYYSQIVNDFQKGDIAEGYSVSREKKESFPLTVTSAQKNPTAFYLCASSTQTIGGEQYFGPGTRLTVT.

The chain couples TRBV5-6 to TRBJ2-3; tentatively, D is TRBD1 (5 bases). V was cut by 1 base and J by 1 base, with 10 bases left in between. Germline lookup yields CDR1 SGHDT and CDR2 YYEEEE. This CDR3 region has 15 residues. The CDR3 DNA reads as TGTGCCAGCAGCTTGCCAGGGTTCCGCACAGATACGCAGTATTTT. Amino acids: CASSLPGFRTDTQYF.

The chain joins TRBV11-2 to TRBJ2-5, with a tentative D call TRBD2 (6 bases). Trimming took 5 bases from V and 5 from J, leaving 9 bases between them. The CDR3 has 12 amino acids. CDR1 and CDR2 from the germline V gene are SGHAT and FQNNGV. In nucleotides, the CDR3 is TGTGCCAGCAGCCAAGGAGGGGAGACCCAGTACTTC. Translated: CASSQGGETQYF.

As concerns this clone: Other DNA sequences of this sample code for an identical CDR3. This chain connects TRBV27 to TRBJ2-7; D unresolved. Germline V CDR1 and CDR2: MNHEY, SMNVEV (reference sequence). The CDR3 covers 11 residues. Trimming pared 11 bases from V and 4 bases from J, leaving 12 bases between. DNA of the CDR3: TGTGCCTCCGGGTTGACTTACGAGCAGTACTTC. Protein product: CASGLTYEQYF.

The chain uses TRBV30 and TRBJ2-7; TRBD1 aligns across 10 bases. This CDR3 spans 14 amino acids. The germline V gene has CDR1 GTSNPN and CDR2 SVGIG (reference sequence). The J segment lost 2 bases and the V segment lost 2 bases, leaving 3 bases of the junction unmatched. This chain's CDR3 is CAWSPGQGPYEQYF. The CDR3 DNA reads TGTGCCTGGAGTCCGGGACAGGGGCCCTACGAGCAGTACTTC.

The V and J genes are TRBV5-1 and TRBJ1-2; TRBD1 might be the D (6 bases). CDR1 SGHRS and CDR2 YFSETQ come from the germline V gene. The ends were cut back, 4 bases at V and 7 bases at J, with 26 bases in the middle. This CDR3 is 17 amino acids long. Written as DNA, the CDR3 is TGCGCCAGCAGCCCGGCGGGGACACCCCAAAGAGGCTCTGGCTACACCTTC. This sequence encodes CASSPAGTPQRGSGYTF.

This sequence joins TRBV9 and TRBJ2-7; 8 bases align to TRBD1. CDR1 and CDR2 from the germline V gene are SGDLS and YYNGEE. The CDR3 contains 15 residues. V dropped 4 bases and J dropped 2; count of bases not matched to a gene: 8. The CDR3 protein is CASSPGGTGPYEQYF. The CDR3 bases are TGTGCCAGCAGCCCTGGGGGGACAGGTCCCTACGAGCAGTACTTC.

The V call is TRBV4-1, the J call TRBJ1-1; the D is unclear. Germline values: CDR1 MGHRA, CDR2 YSYEKL. The CDR3 consists of 15 residues. Trimming took 0 bases from V and 11 from J, leaving 19 bases between them. CDR3: CASSQEKPGGREAFF. The CDR3 DNA reads TGCGCCAGCAGCCAAGAGAAACCGGGCGGTCGTGAGGCTTTCTTT.

The rearrangement links TRBV5-1 to TRBJ1-1; maybe TRBD1 (5 bases). Trimming stripped 2 bases from V and 1 base from J, with 18 bases between. Germline V CDR1 and CDR2: SGHRS, YFSETQ. The length of the CDR3 is 17 residues. The CDR3 nucleotides are TGCGCCAGCAGCTTCTCCTCTAGTGGGGCTTGGAACACTGAAGCTTTCTTT. It specifies CASSFSSSGAWNTEAFF.

The chain links TRBV19 to TRBJ2-7; TRBD2 agrees at 12 bases. Germline assignment: CDR1 LNHDA and CDR2 SQIVND (reference sequence). The CDR3 has 17 residues. Trimming at V came to 4 bases and at J to 2 bases, leaving 9 bases not matched to a gene. This CDR3 is CASSTPGLAGTAYEQYF. The CDR3 DNA is TGTGCCAGTAGTACCCCTGGACTAGCGGGAACCGCCTACGAGCAGTACTTC.

This clone was seen more than once but under ten times. J is TRBJ2-1 and V is TRBV10-1, with 9 positions matching TRBD2. Germline V lookup: CDR1 WNHNN, CDR2 SYGVQD (reference sequence). The CDR3 totals 16 residues. The J segment lost 5 bases and the V segment lost 0 bases, leaving 5 bases of the junction unmatched. CDR3 amino acids: CASSESRASGDNEQFF. The CDR3 bases are TGCGCCAGCAGTGAGTCGAGGGCTAGCGGGGACAATGAGCAGTTCTTC.

The rearrangement links TRBV7-8 to TRBJ2-7, with 12 positions matching TRBD2. The V segment lost 2 bases and the J segment 6 bases; nucleotides outside the gene matches: 8. Germline V gives CDR1 SGHVS, CDR2 FQNEAQ. This CDR3 comprises 16 residues. The chain's CDR3 is CASSLYRLAGVVEQYF. The CDR3 region has the DNA TGTGCCAGCAGCTTATATAGACTAGCGGGAGTGGTCGAGCAGTACTTC.

The rearrangement joins TRBV2 to TRBJ2-7, with a weak D call TRBD2 (5 bases). Germline V gene sequence: CDR1 SNHLY, CDR2 FYNNEI. The CDR3 sequence is 17 residues long. Trimming left V 4 bases short and J 0 bases short, with 19 bases between. In DNA, the CDR3 is TGTGCCAGCAGTGCTGGTTGGGTGCCGGGGAGCTCCTACGAGCAGTACTTC. Translation: CASSAGWVPGSSYEQYF.

This sequence joins TRBV29-1 and TRBJ2-7; possibly TRBD2 for D (6 bases). The CDR3 totals 14 residues. Germline assignment: CDR1 SQVTM and CDR2 ANQGSEA. Trimming shortened V by 0 bases and J by 6 bases, and 15 bases separated the two germline ends. In DNA form, the CDR3 reads TGCAGCGTTGAAGATTCCCGGGGACTTGGCGAGCAGTACTTC. Amino acids: CSVEDSRGLGEQYF.

The rearrangement links TRBV7-8 to TRBJ2-3; 13 positions agree with TRBD2. J gave up 6 bases and V 3 bases, and 6 bases lay outside the gene matches. The CDR3 totals 16 residues. Per the germline V gene, CDR1 is SGHVS and CDR2 is FQNEAQ. The CDR3 loop reads CASSFTTSGRLDTQYF. The CDR3 region has the DNA TGTGCCAGCAGCTTCACGACTAGCGGGAGGTTGGATACGCAGTATTTT.

This chain joins TRBV2 and TRBJ1-2; D unresolved. There are 13 residues in the CDR3. V was clipped by 2 bases and J by 2 bases, with 6 bases between them. The germline V gene has CDR1 SNHLY and CDR2 FYNNEI. The CDR3 sequence: CASSERRNYGYTF. The CDR3 DNA reads TGTGCCAGCAGTGAAAGAAGGAACTATGGCTACACCTTC.

This chain uses TRBV7-2 with TRBJ2-7; D perhaps matches TRBD1 (6 bases). Germline lookup yields CDR1 SGHTA and CDR2 FQGNSA. There are 16 residues in the CDR3. V gave up 0 bases and J gave up 1 base, with 13 bases separating them. The CDR3 is CASSLAFIGGSYEQYF. The CDR3 DNA reads as TGTGCCAGCAGCTTAGCGTTTATAGGGGGATCCTACGAGCAGTACTTC.